A single sample gave rise to the 26 T cell receptor beta chains below, sequenced in a study of vaccination effects on CD4 cells after COVID-19. Antigen-specific CD4+ T cells were expanded with viral peptide pools in the ViraFEST assay before sequencing. With about ten days of culture completed, CD4+ T cells were isolated. Infection with SARS-CoV-2 occurred in the person between March and December 2020, and PCR confirmed it. Using immunoSEQ multiplex PCR, the repertoire was profiled, and TCRdb retains in-frame clones only, with some absent. The table shows tens of thousands of clones, with roughly 80% occurring only once. Their antigens are not known. Sequenced material: CD4+ T cells from PBMCs cultured with a peptide pool, taken before COVID-19 vaccination. These receptors were taken from a human donor who had a prior SARS-CoV-2 infection.

The chain couples TRBV18 to TRBJ1-4, with D hard to call. Trimming stripped 0 bases from V and 5 bases from J, with 10 bases between. The CDR3 covers 15 residues. CDR1 is KGHSH, CDR2 LQKENI, per germline. The CDR3 bases are TGTGCCAGCTCACCACCGAGCCTCGGGAATGAAAAACTGTTTTTT. As protein: CASSPPSLGNEKLFF.

The rearrangement joins TRBV19 to TRBJ2-1, with 7 bases fitting TRBD1. Germline V CDR1 and CDR2: LNHDA, SQIVND (reference sequence). The CDR3 runs to 13 residues. Trimming cost V 6 bases and J 9 bases; bases outside gene matches: 8. DNA for the CDR3: TGTGCCAGTAGCACGACAGGGCTCGGTGAGCAGTTCTTC. It codes for CASSTTGLGEQFF.

The gene calls are TRBV6-2 or TRBV6-3 and TRBJ2-2, with D maybe TRBD1 (6 bases). The germline V and J ends were trimmed by 4 bases and 2 bases, with 20 bases remaining between them. The CDR3 loop spans 18 amino acids. Germline V lookup: CDR1 MNHEY, CDR2 SVGEGT. CDR3 amino acids: CASSSRTVYPFNTGELFF. The CDR3 nucleotides read TGTGCCAGCAGTTCTAGGACAGTATACCCATTTAACACCGGGGAGCTGTTTTTT.

This clone showed up just once. V usage is TRBV19 and J usage is TRBJ2-5, with 8 bases lining up with TRBD2. CDR1 and CDR2 (germline): LNHDA, SQIVND (reference sequence). V shed 8 bases, J shed 7 bases, and the junction held 6 bases outside the gene matches. The CDR3 has 12 residues. For the CDR3, the DNA is TGTGCCAGTTCCCGGGAGGGGGGGACCCAGTACTTC. Translated: CASSREGGTQYF.

The count of this clone is one. This rearrangement joins TRBV25-1 to TRBJ2-1; perhaps TRBD2 as D (6 bases). V was pared by 1 base and J by 12 bases, with 16 bases between. Looked up from germline, CDR1 is MGHDK and CDR2 is SYGVNS. This CDR3 comprises 14 residues. CDR3 amino acids: CASSELRDPRVQFF. The CDR3 DNA reads TGTGCCAGCAGTGAATTGCGGGACCCAAGGGTGCAGTTCTTC.

This clone was seen just once. The CDR3 DNA reads TGTGCCAGCAGCGACGTGGGCAGGGGGCTTACCGGGGAGCTGTTTTTT. Translation gives CASSDVGRGLTGELFF. The chain carries TRBV4-2 and TRBJ2-2; 8 nucleotides align to TRBD1. The V gene's germline CDR1 is LGHNA and CDR2 YNFKEQ. The CDR3 extends over 16 amino acids. V was clipped by 5 bases and J by 5 bases; unmatched bases: 10.

This clone was counted between two and nine times. The rearrangement uses TRBV7-9 and TRBJ2-1; D may match TRBD1 or TRBD2 (5 bases each). The CDR3 is 13 amino acids. Germline assignment: CDR1 SEHNR and CDR2 FQNEAQ (reference sequence). CDR3: CAKGRGGDNEQFF. The DNA of the CDR3 is TGTGCGAAGGGGCGAGGAGGCGACAATGAGCAGTTCTTC.

The V and J genes are TRBV14 and TRBJ2-5; TRBD1 agrees at 8 bases. CDR1 and CDR2 from the germline V gene are SGHDN and FVKESK. The V segment lost 0 bases and the J segment 2 bases; nucleotides outside the gene matches: 8. The CDR3 is 17 residues long. The CDR3 DNA reads TGTGCCAGCAGCCAAGACCGGACAGGGTCGGTACAAGAGACCCAGTACTTC. Translated: CASSQDRTGSVQETQYF.

This clone was seen a handful of times. The chain joins TRBV2 to TRBJ1-1; 9 bases fit TRBD1. Trimming cost V 5 bases and J 4 bases; bases outside gene matches: 8. Germline V gene lookup returns CDR1 SNHLY and CDR2 FYNNEI. CDR3 length: 15 amino acids. The CDR3 nucleotides read TGTGCCAGCAGTATACAGGGGGCGCGTGTCACTGAAGCTTTCTTT. It yields the protein CASSIQGARVTEAFF.

CDR3 in amino acids: CAISESPTGGGEKLFF. The CDR3 coding sequence is TGTGCCATCAGTGAGTCCCCGACAGGGGGTGGTGAAAAACTGTTTTTT. The chain is built from TRBV10-3 and TRBJ1-4; 9 nucleotides match TRBD1. J gave up 7 bases and V 0 bases, and 6 bases lay outside the gene matches. The CDR3 totals 16 residues. Germline CDR1 ENHRY, CDR2 SYGVKD.

The chain is built from TRBV5-1 and TRBJ2-7; 9 bases are shared with TRBD1. Germline V gene lookup returns CDR1 SGHRS and CDR2 YFSETQ. The CDR3 runs to 14 residues. V lost 2 bases, J lost 4 bases, and 4 bases stayed unmatched. CDR3 nucleotide sequence: TGCGCCAGCAGCTTACAGGGGGCTCGATACGAGCAGTACTTC. Translated: CASSLQGARYEQYF. Based on the CDR3 plus reference TRBV5-1 and TRBJ2-7, the full variable domain is KAGVTQTPRYLIKTRGQQVTLSCSPISGHRSVSWYQQTPGQGLQFLFEYFSETQRNKGNFPGRFSGRQFSNSRSEMNVSTLELGDSALYLCASSLQGARYEQYFGPGTRLTVT.

The chain couples TRBV12-3 or TRBV12-4 to TRBJ2-1; D remains ambiguous. The ends were cut back, 3 bases at V and 7 bases at J, with 4 bases in the middle. This CDR3 region has 11 residues. For the CDR3, the DNA is TGTGCCAGCAGTTTTTCGAATGAGCAGTTCTTC. The encoded protein is CASSFSNEQFF.

The sample holds a few counts of this clone. The rearrangement joins TRBV9 to TRBJ2-3; the D is unclear. There are 12 residues in the CDR3. V was trimmed by 4 bases and J by 6 bases, leaving 9 bases between them. The germline gives CDR1 SGDLS, CDR2 YYNGEE. Written as DNA, the CDR3 is TGTGCCAGCAGCCAAGCGAGGGATACGCAGTATTTT. Translating it yields CASSQARDTQYF.

A few counts support this clone. This sequence joins TRBV7-6 and TRBJ2-7; the D call may be TRBD1 or TRBD2 (6 bases each). Per the germline V gene, CDR1 is SGHVS and CDR2 is FNYEAQ. The CDR3 is made up of 14 amino acids. Trimming removed 0 bases from V and 2 bases from J, with 8 bases in between. The chain's CDR3 is CASSLAGGPYEQYF. CDR3 DNA: TGTGCCAGCAGCTTAGCGGGGGGCCCCTACGAGCAGTACTTC.

In the case of this clone: Germline is not matched at one junction end, which may reflect a read error. Written as DNA, the CDR3 is TGTGCCAGCAGCTTAGACGACAGTTGCAGTTTC. Translated: CASSLDDSCSF. The chain has TRBV7-9 and TRBJ1-2; perhaps TRBD1 as D (5 bases). Germline V CDR1 and CDR2: SEHNR, FQNEAQ (reference sequence). This CDR3 is built from 11 residues.

This clone appeared once. This CDR3 is CATSDSGQGNEQFF. In DNA form, the CDR3 reads TGTGCCACCAGTGATTCGGGACAGGGGAATGAGCAGTTCTTC. The chain recombines TRBV24-1 with TRBJ2-1; 10 positions match TRBD1. The CDR3 sequence is 14 residues long. CDR1 is KGHDR, CDR2 SFDVKD, per germline. The junction had 1 base not matched to a gene; V was cut back by 2 bases and J by 7 bases.

The chain joins TRBV2 to TRBJ2-3; D is perhaps TRBD1 or TRBD2 (6 bases each). This CDR3 comprises 17 residues. Trimming removed 7 bases from V and 2 bases from J, with 22 bases in between. Germline loops: CDR1 SNHLY, CDR2 FYNNEI. The CDR3 spells CASNPGGGSGLTDTQYF. As DNA, the CDR3 is TGTGCCAGCAACCCAGGAGGGGGAAGCGGCCTCACAGATACGCAGTATTTT.

The chain carries TRBV28 and TRBJ1-6; D gene uncertain. The CDR3 totals 19 residues. V shed 7 bases and J shed 0 bases, with 22 bases lying between them. In germline, CDR1 is MDHEN, CDR2 SYDVKM. CDR3 in amino acids: CASKSRQEDPRSYNSPLHF. Written as DNA, the CDR3 is TGTGCCAGCAAATCTCGGCAAGAAGACCCCCGCTCCTATAATTCACCCCTCCACTTT.

The chain has TRBV7-3 and TRBJ2-2; D is ambiguous. Germline V lookup: CDR1 SGHTA, CDR2 FQGTGA. This CDR3 contains 14 residues. V was shortened by 5 bases and J by 4 bases, with 11 bases between the two germline ends. CDR3 residues: CASSLDPSTGELFF. The CDR3 coding sequence is TGTGCCAGCAGCCTAGACCCCAGCACCGGGGAGCTGTTTTTT.

The chain uses TRBV5-6 and TRBJ1-2; 7 nucleotides agree with TRBD1. Germline V gives CDR1 SGHDT, CDR2 YYEEEE. The CDR3 has 15 residues. Germline trimming cut 1 base from V and 5 bases from J; bases unmatched to any gene: 8. The CDR3 sequence: CASSLWNRGTYGYTF. In DNA form, the CDR3 reads TGTGCCAGCAGCTTGTGGAACAGGGGAACTTATGGCTACACCTTC.

The V and J genes are TRBV7-3 and TRBJ2-1; possibly TRBD1 or TRBD2 for D (5 bases each). V was clipped by 5 bases and J by 8 bases, with 10 bases between them. The CDR3 runs to 12 residues. Germline CDR1 reads SGHTA; CDR2 reads FQGTGA. The CDR3, as DNA: TGTGCCAGCAGCCAGGGCGGGTATGAGCAGTTCTTC. Translated, it gives CASSQGGYEQFF.

This clone was seen a single time. V gene TRBV3-1 (or the pseudogene TRBV3-2) combines with J gene TRBJ2-2; no reliable D call. Germline assignment: CDR1 LGHDT and CDR2 YNNKEL (reference sequence). V shed 1 base and J shed 4 bases, with 10 bases lying between them. CDR3 length: 15 amino acids. In DNA, the CDR3 is TGTGCCAGCAGCCAAGTCGGCCTTTCCACCGGGGAGCTGTTTTTT. The encoded protein is CASSQVGLSTGELFF.

The J gene is TRBJ2-3, the V gene TRBV4-3; no clear D gene. Trimming removed 8 bases at V and 6 bases at J, with 15 bases between. CDR3 length: 13 residues. Per the germline V gene, CDR1 is LGHNA and CDR2 is YSLEER. Written as DNA, the CDR3 is TGCGCCAGCTTCCCCCTCGTCGAGGATACGCAGTATTTT. Translation: CASFPLVEDTQYF.

The V gene is TRBV7-8, the J gene TRBJ1-5; D perhaps matches TRBD1 (5 bases). V lost 4 bases and J 2 bases, leaving 12 bases between the germline ends. The germline gives CDR1 SGHVS, CDR2 FQNEAQ. There are 15 residues in the CDR3. CDR3 in amino acids: CASSSGGGGNQPQHF. As DNA, the CDR3 is TGTGCCAGCAGCTCCGGGGGGGGAGGCAATCAGCCCCAGCATTTT.

By proportion, this clone is medium-sized. The chain couples TRBV6-5 to TRBJ2-3; D is unclear. Looked up from germline, CDR1 is MNHEY and CDR2 is SVGAGI. There are 12 residues in the CDR3. V was cut by 4 bases and J by 0 bases, with 2 bases left in between. CDR3 bases: TGTGCCAGCAGTTCTAGCACAGATACGCAGTATTTT. Protein: CASSSSTDTQYF.

This rearrangement joins TRBV5-6 to TRBJ2-5; D perhaps matches TRBD2 (6 bases). This CDR3 contains 16 residues. CDR1 and CDR2 (germline): SGHDT, YYEEEE. The ends were cut back, 0 bases at V and 5 bases at J, with 17 bases in the middle. The DNA of the CDR3 is TGTGCCAGCAGCTTGGGCGGGACGCGCTTCGGGGAGACCCAGTACTTC. Its protein is CASSLGGTRFGETQYF.